These 7 T cell receptor beta chains were all obtained from the same sample, sequenced in a study of blood T cell repertoires in COVID-19 (dated by TCRdb to about 2020). The library was generated by the immunoSEQ multiplex PCR assay. TCRdb re-hosts the immuneACCESS table, in-frame sequences only. Its copies lack some clones; in the studies checked, an unresolved V gene accounts for under half of them, and the cause for the rest is not known. The sample data list under 55,000 clones, and about 88% of these were observed just once. Approximately 4% of the sample is held by the ten biggest clonotypes. The specimen was peripheral blood. The receptors derive from a human donor in a cohort sampled during active COVID-19.

The rearrangement uses TRBV3-1 (or the pseudogene TRBV3-2) and TRBJ1-1; the D gene is possibly TRBD1 (6 bases). Per germline, CDR1 LGHDT and CDR2 YNNKEL (reference sequence). V lost 8 bases and J lost 5, with 15 bases in between. The CDR3 totals 13 residues. CDR3: CASRVGGETEAFF. DNA of the CDR3: TGTGCCAGCCGGGTAGGGGGGGAAACTGAAGCTTTCTTT.

A remark on this clone: The junction differs from germline at one of its ends, possibly a read error. As DNA, the CDR3 is TGTGCCAGCAGAGAAGCGGCTCAGCCCCAGCATTTT. Amino acids: CASREAAQPQHF. This chain connects TRBV6-1 to TRBJ1-5; D remains unclear. Germline assignment: CDR1 MNHNS and CDR2 SASEGT. This CDR3 spans 12 amino acids.

V is TRBV6-5 and J is TRBJ2-1; D is undetermined. With 4 bases removed from V and 9 bases from J, the gap between germline ends came to 7 bases. From germline, CDR1 is MNHEY and CDR2 SVGAGI. The CDR3 runs 11 residues. CDR3 in amino acids: CASSFGLEQFF. CDR3 DNA: TGTGCCAGCAGTTTTGGGCTTGAGCAGTTCTTC.

J is TRBJ2-1 and V is TRBV20-1; possible D gene TRBD2, 6 bases. CDR1 and CDR2 (germline): DFQATT, SNEGSKA (reference sequence). The CDR3 is made up of 12 amino acids. V was cut by 3 bases and J by 10 bases, with 13 bases left in between. CDR3 in DNA: TGCAGTGCTAGTAATCCGGGGGAGGAGCAGTTCTTC. This gives the protein CSASNPGEEQFF.

This clone was found once. The chain is built from TRBV27 and TRBJ1-5; the D gene is possibly TRBD1 (6 bases). CDR3 length: 16 residues. Germline V lookup: CDR1 MNHEY, CDR2 SMNVEV (reference sequence). The V end lost 3 bases, the J end lost 4 bases, and 16 bases lay between the germline ends. The CDR3: CASSFLSRGRNQPQHF. CDR3 DNA: TGTGCCAGCAGTTTCTTGTCCAGGGGACGGAATCAGCCCCAGCATTTT.

This clone was recorded once. In DNA, the CDR3 is TGTGCCAGCACCTCCTCAAAGCGGGGGCACGTTGATACGCAGTATTTT. This codes for CASTSSKRGHVDTQYF. This rearrangement joins TRBV5-4 to TRBJ2-3; 8 bases align to TRBD2. This CDR3 is built from 16 residues. V shed 6 bases, J shed 6 bases, and the junction held 15 bases outside the gene matches. In germline, CDR1 is SGHNT, CDR2 YYREEE (reference sequence).

The genes are TRBV19 and TRBJ1-6; the D gene is possibly TRBD1 (5 bases). Germline V CDR1 and CDR2: LNHDA, SQIVND (reference sequence). The germline V and J ends were trimmed by 4 bases and 9 bases, with 13 bases remaining between them. This CDR3 has 14 amino acids. CDR3 sequence reads: CASSNQVRGSPLHF. CDR3 coding DNA: TGTGCCAGTAGTAACCAGGTTAGGGGTTCACCCCTCCACTTT.